This T cell receptor beta chain was captured in a study of OX40 agonist ivuxolimab in advanced cancers. This table comes from immunoSEQ multiplex PCR, and its TCRdb copy is limited to in-frame clones, with some not included. Here the sample spans about 62,000 clones, approximately 85% being singletons. Germline CDR1 and CDR2: SGHNT and YYREEE (reference sequence). This CDR3 region has 17 residues. To note about this clone: At one end, the junction sequence differs from germline, possibly due to a read error.

Sequencing used CD4+ or CD8+ T cells sorted from blood, obtained in a trial of the OX40 agonist ivuxolimab. The rearrangement links TRBV5-4 to TRBJ1-6, with TRBD1 matching 9 bases. The sequence was collected from an adult with an advanced solid tumor such as melanoma, head and neck, liver or kidney cancer. The CDR3 sequence: CASSQTFAGQGNSPLHF. CDR3 nucleotide sequence: TGCGCCAGCAGCCAGACATTTGCCGGACAGGGGAATTCACCCCTCCACTTT.